This T cell receptor (beta chain) was recorded in a study of HIV-infected children after antiretroviral therapy interruption. Study background: Samples from the continuous-treatment group were taken at weeks 0, 48 and 150.

This clonotype has ten or more counts. A 3' RACE protocol on RNA, with unique molecular identifiers, produced the TCR library. TCRdb passed the 3' RACE reads through MiXCR, listing each CDR3 protein once. The repertoire has about 15,000 distinct CDR3 sequences, under 4% of them found once; the top ten carry approximately 34%. The treatment was: PENTA 11 planned treatment interruption arm or continuous ART arm. The origin of this receptor is a pool of human donors with HIV. Sequenced material: CD45RO+ CD8+ T cells from PBMCs, pooled from several time points, taken from a donor given antiretroviral therapy, either interrupted or continuous. Subset indicated: memory CD8+ CD45RO+ CD45RA- T cells.

In nucleotides, the CDR3 is TGTGCCATCCACGGGACAGGGAGGTCAGATACGCAGTATTTT. Its translation: CAIHGTGRSDTQYF. The V gene is TRBV28, the J gene TRBJ2-3; 9 nucleotides align to TRBD1. The germline V gene has CDR1 MDHEN and CDR2 SYDVKM. The CDR3 is made up of 14 amino acids. V was pared by 10 bases and J by 4 bases, with 9 bases of the junction left unmatched.